These T cell receptor beta chains were read from a single sample in a study of glioma-infiltrating T cells after dendritic cell vaccination. Libraries were prepared by immunoSEQ multiplex PCR; TCRdb keeps only in-frame clonotypes and omits some of them. This sample has approximately 82,000 clones, with around nine tenths found just once. The sample was blood, taken before dendritic cell vaccination. Every receptor here comes from a human donor with glioblastoma. CDR3s leave out the opening cysteine and the closing phenylalanine or tryptophan. The order of the fields is clone size, J gene, D gene, V gene, CDR3 protein. D genes are given only for firm matches. A row's size may be missing; if present it is once, few, many or a size class.

>.|TRBJ1-1|.|TRBV15
ATSRVGGSDF
>.|TRBJ1-1|TRBD1|TRBV2
ASSHRTGGMNTEAF
>.|TRBJ1-5|.|TRBV18
ASSQGSGGQPQH
>.|TRBJ2-2|.|TRBV15
ATSRDQDTGELF
>.|TRBJ2-2|TRBD2|TRBV4-2
ASSRPAGGSTGELF
>.|TRBJ2-7|.|TRBV4-2
ASSQRHGGYEQY
>.|TRBJ1-1|.|TRBV5-1
ASSYDGQPNTEAF
>.|TRBJ2-6|TRBD1|TRBV29-1
SISGQGARGANVLT
>.|TRBJ2-1|TRBD2|TRBV5-1
ASSSGLAGTEQF
>.|TRBJ1-2|.|TRBV14
ASSSGYYGYT
>.|TRBJ2-1|.|TRBV10-3
AISESTSGNEQF
>once|TRBJ1-6|TRBD1|TRBV6-1
ASSVRDRNNSPLH
>few|TRBJ2-4|TRBD2|TRBV10-3
AISESWTSGSGAKNIQY
>.|TRBJ2-2|TRBD1|TRBV5-1
ASSIGQGAATGELF
>.|TRBJ2-2|TRBD1|TRBV5-4
ASSIPGTGGSGELF
>once|TRBJ2-6|TRBD1|TRBV12-5
ASGFRRTGGNAGANVLT
>.|TRBJ2-7|.|TRBV7-2
ASSPTLADNYEQY
>.|TRBJ1-6|.|TRBV5-5
ASSLYLGRGNSPLH
>.|TRBJ1-2|.|TRBV6-5
ASSYSSVNYGYT
>few|TRBJ1-5|TRBD1|TRBV6-1
ASSERTGLSNQPQH
>.|TRBJ1-1|.|TRBV10-3
AISESSGLVFTEAF
>.|TRBJ2-3|.|TRBV2
ASGANEEGGGNTQY
>.|TRBJ2-7|TRBD1|TRBV2
ASSRQGADSYEQY
>.|TRBJ1-1|.|TRBV30
AWSQDRKKAF
>.|TRBJ1-6|TRBD1|TRBV14
ASSRNRGGSPLH
>once|TRBJ1-5|.|TRBV5-6
ASSLGQGREPQH
>.|TRBJ2-1|TRBD2|TRBV2
ASRGLAKDEQF
>.|TRBJ1-6|.|TRBV28
ASAGWQNNSPLH
>.|TRBJ2-2|.|TRBV11-2
ASSLGTALTGELF
>.|TRBJ2-1|TRBD2|TRBV6-4
ASSSESGGGRNEQF
>.|TRBJ1-5|TRBD1|TRBV7-8
ASRSGTGGQPQH
>.|TRBJ2-7|TRBD2|TRBV5-5
ASSFAGLAHHEQY
>.|TRBJ1-6|.|TRBV18
ASSPSGDNSPLH
>.|TRBJ2-1|.|TRBV10-3
AISQDSGREQF
>.|TRBJ1-5|TRBD1|TRBV19
ASSRAGQGVFQPQH
>.|TRBJ1-3|.|TRBV9
ASSVGGSPNSGNTIY
>.|TRBJ1-6|.|TRBV27
ASRPRGGSYNSPLH
>.|TRBJ2-3|TRBD2|TRBV6-4
ASSATSSGRALKSDTQY
>.|TRBJ2-5|.|TRBV7-9
ASSLGGGQETQY
>.|TRBJ1-4|TRBD1|TRBV29-1
SVEFQGAPEKLF
>.|TRBJ2-1|TRBD2|TRBV11-2
ASRALAGGRGNEQF
>.|TRBJ2-6|TRBD2|TRBV9
ASSVGSGRNSGANVLT
>.|TRBJ2-1|TRBD2|TRBV7-9
ASSPRGLAGGHEQF
>.|TRBJ2-7|.|TRBV5-8
ASSLVPYEQY
>.|TRBJ1-2|.|TRBV30
AWRYPGATNYGYT
>.|TRBJ1-4|.|TRBV30
AWSVLLGRDEKLF
>.|TRBJ1-2|.|TRBV11-2
ASSLGAANYGYT
>once|TRBJ1-5|.|TRBV6-6
ASRQYSNQPQH
>once|TRBJ1-2|.|TRBV5-4
ASSSPGINYGYT
>.|TRBJ2-3|.|TRBV9
ASSSSSRSTDTQY